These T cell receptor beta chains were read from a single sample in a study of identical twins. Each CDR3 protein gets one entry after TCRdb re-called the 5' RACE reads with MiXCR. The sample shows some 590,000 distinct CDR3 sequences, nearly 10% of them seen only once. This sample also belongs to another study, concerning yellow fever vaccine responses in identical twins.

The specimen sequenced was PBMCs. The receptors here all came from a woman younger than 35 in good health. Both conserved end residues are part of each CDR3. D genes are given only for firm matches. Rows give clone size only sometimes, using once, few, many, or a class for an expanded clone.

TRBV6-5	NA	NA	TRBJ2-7	TGTGCCAGCAGTTACTCAGGGCAGGGTAGGACAGAGCAGTACTTC	CASSYSGQGRTEQYF
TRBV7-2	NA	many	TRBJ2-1	TGTGCCAGCAGCCCCCCGTGGGGGGGCCGGAATGAGCAGTTCTTC	CASSPPWGGRNEQFF
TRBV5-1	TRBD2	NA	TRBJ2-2	TGCGCCAGCGGCGATCGAGGGACTAGCGGAGAAAAACCCTTGGGGCTGTTTTTT	CASGDRGTSGEKPLGLFF
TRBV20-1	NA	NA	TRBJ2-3	TGCAGTGCTAGATACCAACTAGTTGATACGCAGTATTTT	CSARYQLVDTQYF
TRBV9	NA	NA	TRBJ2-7	TGTGCCAGCACGGACAACTCCTACGAGCAGTACTTC	CASTDNSYEQYF
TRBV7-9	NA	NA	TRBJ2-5	TGTGCCAGCAGCTTAATAACAGGAGGCAAATCGCAAGAGACCCAGTACTTC	CASSLITGGKSQETQYF
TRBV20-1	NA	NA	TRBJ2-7	TGCAGTGCCACAAGTCGGTGGCAATCCTACGAGCAGTACTTC	CSATSRWQSYEQYF
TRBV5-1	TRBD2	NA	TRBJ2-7	TGCGCCAGCAGCTCTGAGCGGGGGGGCCCTGGGGAGCAGTACTTC	CASSSERGGPGEQYF
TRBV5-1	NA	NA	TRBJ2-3	TGCGCCAGCAGCTTCGGCTTTTCTAGCACAGATACGCAGTATTTT	CASSFGFSSTDTQYF
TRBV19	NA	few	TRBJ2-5	TGTGCCAGTAGCCCTCCTTTTGCGGGGGCGGAAGAGACCCAGTACTTC	CASSPPFAGAEETQYF
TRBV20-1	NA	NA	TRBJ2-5	TGCAGTGCTAGGGGTAGGACAACGGTTTTTCGGCTCCAAGAGACCCAGTACTTC	CSARGRTTVFRLQETQYF
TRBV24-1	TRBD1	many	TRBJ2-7	TGTGCCACCAGTGACAACGGGGACAGCTACGAGCAGTACTTC	CATSDNGDSYEQYF
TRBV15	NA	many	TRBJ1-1	TGTGCCACCAGCACAAGTCCCGGGGGGGACACTGAAGCTTTCTTT	CATSTSPGGDTEAFF
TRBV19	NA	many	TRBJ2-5	TGTGCCAGTAGTATTTTTGCCCAAGAGACCCAGTACTTC	CASSIFAQETQYF
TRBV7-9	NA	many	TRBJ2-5	TGTGCCAGCAGCTCGGTTGGGGAACAAGAGACCCAGTACTTC	CASSSVGEQETQYF
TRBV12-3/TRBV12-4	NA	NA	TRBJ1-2	TGTGCCAGCAGCCCATCCAAGGGACTGATTAACTATGGCTACACCTTC	CASSPSKGLINYGYTF
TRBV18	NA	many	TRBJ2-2	TGTGCCAGCTCACCCAGGACTGCGAACACCGGGGAGCTGTTTTTT	CASSPRTANTGELFF
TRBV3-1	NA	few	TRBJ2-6	TGTGCCAGCAGCCCCTCGTGGGTCTCTGGGGCCAACGTCCTGACTTTC	CASSPSWVSGANVLTF
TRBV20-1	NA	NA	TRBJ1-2	TGCAGTGTGGACAGCTTTAACTATGGCTACACCTTC	CSVDSFNYGYTF
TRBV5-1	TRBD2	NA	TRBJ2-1	TGCGCCAGCAGCTCCTGGACTAGCGGGACGGATGAGCAGTTCTTC	CASSSWTSGTDEQFF
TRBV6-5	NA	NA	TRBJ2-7	TGTGCCAGCAGCTACAGTTTGGTCGACAGGAGCTCCTACGAGCAGTACTTC	CASSYSLVDRSSYEQYF
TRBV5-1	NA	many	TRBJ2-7	TGCGCCAGCAGCTTGGAGGGCAGGGGAACCTACGAGCAGTACTTC	CASSLEGRGTYEQYF
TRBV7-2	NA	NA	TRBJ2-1	TGTGCCAGCAGCTTAGGAAGACCTAGCCGCAATGAGCAGTTCTTC	CASSLGRPSRNEQFF
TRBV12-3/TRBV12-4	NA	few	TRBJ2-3	TGTGCCAGCAGTTTTGTTGATAGAGATACGCAGTATTTT	CASSFVDRDTQYF
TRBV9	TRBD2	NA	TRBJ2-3	TGTGCCAGCAGCGTAGGAAGCGGGATTAGCACAGATACGCAGTATTTT	CASSVGSGISTDTQYF
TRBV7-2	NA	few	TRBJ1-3	TGTGCCAGCAGCCCCCCGGCTGGAAACACCATATATTTT	CASSPPAGNTIYF
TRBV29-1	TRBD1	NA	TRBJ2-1	TGCAGCGTAACCCAGGGGGTCAAGGAGCAGTTCTTC	CSVTQGVKEQFF
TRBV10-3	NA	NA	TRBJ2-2	TGTGCCATCAGTCTCCTAGGGGACACCGGGGAGCTGTTTTTT	CAISLLGDTGELFF
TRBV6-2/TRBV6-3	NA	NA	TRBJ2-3	TGTGCCAGCAGTTACATACGCACAGATACGCAGTATTTT	CASSYIRTDTQYF
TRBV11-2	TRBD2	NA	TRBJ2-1	TGTGCCAGCAGCCCATACTTCTCTAAGAGACTAGCGGAATCCTACAATGAGCAGTTCTTC	CASSPYFSKRLAESYNEQFF
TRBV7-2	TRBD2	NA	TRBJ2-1	TGTGCCAGCAGCGTTCTAGCGGGAGGTGGTGGTGAGCAGTTCTTC	CASSVLAGGGGEQFF
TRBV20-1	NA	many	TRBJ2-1	TGCAGTGACATAGCTAGACACTCCTACAATGAGCAGTTCTTC	CSDIARHSYNEQFF
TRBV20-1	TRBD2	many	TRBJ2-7	TGCAGTGCTAGTCGCCCTAGCGGGATTCTTTACGAGCAGTACTTC	CSASRPSGILYEQYF
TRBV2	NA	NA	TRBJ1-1	TGTGCCAGCAAGCACAGGGAGGACACTGAAGCTTTCTTT	CASKHREDTEAFF
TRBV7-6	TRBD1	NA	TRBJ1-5	TGTGCCAGCAGCCGGGACAGGGGGGATTATAGCAATCAGCCCCAGCATTTT	CASSRDRGDYSNQPQHF
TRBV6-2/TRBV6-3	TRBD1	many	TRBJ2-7	TGTGCCAGCAGTTACTCGACAGGGCCATCCTACGAGCAGTACTTC	CASSYSTGPSYEQYF
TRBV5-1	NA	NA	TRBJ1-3	TGCGCCAGCAGCTTGGATTACGGGTACGCCGGAAACACCATATATTTT	CASSLDYGYAGNTIYF
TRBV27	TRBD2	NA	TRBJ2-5	TGTGCCAGCAGCGCTACAGCGGGGGGGCTCCAAGAGACCCAGTACTTC	CASSATAGGLQETQYF
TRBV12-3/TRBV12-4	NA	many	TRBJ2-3	TGTGCCAGCAGACGAGACACGATTGGCAGCACAGATACGCAGTATTTT	CASRRDTIGSTDTQYF
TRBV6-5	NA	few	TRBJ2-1	TGTGCCAGCTTTAGGACGTCCAATGAGCAGTTCTTC	CASFRTSNEQFF
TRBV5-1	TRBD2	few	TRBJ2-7	TGCGCCAGCAGCCCCGGGACTAGCGGGAGTTATCCCTACGAGCAGTACTTC	CASSPGTSGSYPYEQYF
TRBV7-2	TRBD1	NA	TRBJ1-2	TGTGCCAGCAGCCCCCACCGACAGGGCCCCTATGGCTACACCTTC	CASSPHRQGPYGYTF
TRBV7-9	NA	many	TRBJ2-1	TGTGCCAGCAGCTTAGCTTATGTGGATGAGTTCTTC	CASSLAYVDEFF
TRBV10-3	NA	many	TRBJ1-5	TGTGCCATCAGAGATACGGGGGGTGAGAATCAGCCCCAGCATTTT	CAIRDTGGENQPQHF
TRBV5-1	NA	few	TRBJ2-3	TGCGCCAGCAGCTTGTCAGGAGTCACAGATACGCAGTATTTT	CASSLSGVTDTQYF
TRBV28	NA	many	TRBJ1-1	TGTGCCAGCAGTTTAACTTGGGGGGCAACGGAAGCTTTCTTT	CASSLTWGATEAFF
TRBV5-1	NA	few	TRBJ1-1	TGCGCCAGCAGCTTAATAGAAGGGATGAACACTGAAGCTTTCTTT	CASSLIEGMNTEAFF
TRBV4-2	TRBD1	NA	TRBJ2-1	TGTGCCAGCAGCCAAGATTTTCAGGGGGCCGATGAGCAGTTCTTC	CASSQDFQGADEQFF
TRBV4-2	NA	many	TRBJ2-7	TGTGCCAGCAGCCCGGGGACCTACGAGCAGTACTTC	CASSPGTYEQYF